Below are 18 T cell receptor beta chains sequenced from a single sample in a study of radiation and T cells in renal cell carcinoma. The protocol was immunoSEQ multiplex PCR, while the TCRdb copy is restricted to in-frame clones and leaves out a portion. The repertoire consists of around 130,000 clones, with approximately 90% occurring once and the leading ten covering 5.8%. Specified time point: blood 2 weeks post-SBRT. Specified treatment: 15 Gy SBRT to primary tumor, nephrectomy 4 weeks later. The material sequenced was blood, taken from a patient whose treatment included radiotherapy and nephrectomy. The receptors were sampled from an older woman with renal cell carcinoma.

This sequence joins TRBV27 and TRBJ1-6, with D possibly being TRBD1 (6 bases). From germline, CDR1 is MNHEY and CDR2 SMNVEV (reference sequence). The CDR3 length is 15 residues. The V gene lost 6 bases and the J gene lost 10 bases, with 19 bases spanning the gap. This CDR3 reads CASRVTTGFLSPLHF. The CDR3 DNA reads TGTGCCAGCAGGGTAACAACAGGGTTCTTATCACCCCTCCACTTT.

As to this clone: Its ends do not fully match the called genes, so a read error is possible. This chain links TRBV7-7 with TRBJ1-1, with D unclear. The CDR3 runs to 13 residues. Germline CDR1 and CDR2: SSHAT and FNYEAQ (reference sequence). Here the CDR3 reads CASSLSENTEAFF. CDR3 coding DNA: TGTGCTAGCAGCTTATCAGAGAACACTGAAGCTTTCTTT.

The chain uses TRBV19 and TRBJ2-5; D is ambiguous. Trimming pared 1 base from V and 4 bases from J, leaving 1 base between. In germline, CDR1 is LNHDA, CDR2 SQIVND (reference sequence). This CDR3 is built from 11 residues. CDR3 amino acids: CASSIAETQYF. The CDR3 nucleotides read TGTGCCAGTAGTATAGCAGAGACCCAGTACTTC. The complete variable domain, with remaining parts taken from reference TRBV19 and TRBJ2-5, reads DGGITQSPKYLFRKEGQNVTLSCEQNLNHDAMYWYRQDPGQGLRLIYYSQIVNDFQKGDIAEGYSVSREKKESFPLTVTSAQKNPTAFYLCASSIAETQYFGPGTRLLVL.

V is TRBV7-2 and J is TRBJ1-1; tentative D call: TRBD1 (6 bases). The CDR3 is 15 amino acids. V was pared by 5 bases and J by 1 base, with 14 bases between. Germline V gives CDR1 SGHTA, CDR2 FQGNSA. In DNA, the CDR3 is TGTGCCAGCAGCCCTACACGAGGGGGGAACACTGAAGCTTTCTTT. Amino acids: CASSPTRGGNTEAFF.

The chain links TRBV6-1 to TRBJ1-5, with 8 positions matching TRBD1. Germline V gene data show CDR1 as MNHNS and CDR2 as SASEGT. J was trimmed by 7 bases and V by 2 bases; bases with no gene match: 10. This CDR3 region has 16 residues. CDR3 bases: TGTGCCAGCAGTGAATACGGACAGGGCGGGAGCCAGCCCCAGCATTTT. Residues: CASSEYGQGGSQPQHF.

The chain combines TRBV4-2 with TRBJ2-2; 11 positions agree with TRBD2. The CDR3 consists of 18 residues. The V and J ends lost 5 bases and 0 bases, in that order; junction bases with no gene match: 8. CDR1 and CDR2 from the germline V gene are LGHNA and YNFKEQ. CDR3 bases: TGTGCCAGCAGCGACAGCTTAGCGGGGGGGGCGAACACCGGGGAGCTGTTTTTT. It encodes CASSDSLAGGANTGELFF.

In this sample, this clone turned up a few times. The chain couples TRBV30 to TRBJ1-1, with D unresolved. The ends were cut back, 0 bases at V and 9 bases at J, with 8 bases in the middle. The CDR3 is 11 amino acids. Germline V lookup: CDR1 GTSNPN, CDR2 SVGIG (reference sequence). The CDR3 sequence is CAWSVKNQAFF. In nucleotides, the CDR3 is TGTGCCTGGAGTGTGAAGAACCAAGCTTTCTTT. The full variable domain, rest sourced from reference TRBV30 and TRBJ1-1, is SQTIHQWPATLVQPVGSPLSLECTVEGTSNPNLYWYRQAAGRGLQLLFYSVGIGQISSEVPQNLSASRPQDRQFILSSKKLLLSDSGFYLCAWSVKNQAFFGQGTRLTVV.

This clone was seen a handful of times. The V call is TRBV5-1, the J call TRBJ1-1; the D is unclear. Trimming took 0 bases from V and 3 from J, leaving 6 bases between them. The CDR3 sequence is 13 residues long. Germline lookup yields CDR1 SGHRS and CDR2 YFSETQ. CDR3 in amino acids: CASSLEVDTEAFF. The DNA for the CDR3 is TGCGCCAGCAGCTTGGAAGTGGACACTGAAGCTTTCTTT.

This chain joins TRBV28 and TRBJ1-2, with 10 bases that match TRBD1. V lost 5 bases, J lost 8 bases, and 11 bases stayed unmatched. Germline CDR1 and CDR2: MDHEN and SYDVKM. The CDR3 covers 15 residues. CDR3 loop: CASSLGRQGAFGYTF. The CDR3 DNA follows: TGTGCCAGCAGTCTCGGGCGACAGGGGGCTTTCGGCTACACCTTC.

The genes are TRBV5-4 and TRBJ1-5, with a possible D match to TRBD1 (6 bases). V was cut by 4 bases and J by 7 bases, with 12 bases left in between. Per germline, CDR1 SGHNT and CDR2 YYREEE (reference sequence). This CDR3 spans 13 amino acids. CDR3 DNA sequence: TGTGCCAGCAGCCTGGCGAGGGGGCAGCCCCAGCATTTT. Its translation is CASSLARGQPQHF.

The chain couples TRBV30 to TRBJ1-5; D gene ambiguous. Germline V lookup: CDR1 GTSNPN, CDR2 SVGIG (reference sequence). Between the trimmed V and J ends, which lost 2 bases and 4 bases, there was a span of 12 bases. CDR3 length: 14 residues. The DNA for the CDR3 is TGTGCCTGGAGTCTAAGATCTGGGAATCAGCCCCAGCATTTT. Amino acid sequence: CAWSLRSGNQPQHF.

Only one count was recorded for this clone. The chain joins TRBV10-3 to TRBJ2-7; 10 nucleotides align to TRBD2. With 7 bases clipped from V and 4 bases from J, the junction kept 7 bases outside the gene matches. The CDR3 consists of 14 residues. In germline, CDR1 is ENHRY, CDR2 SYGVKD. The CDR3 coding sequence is TGTGCCATCACAGATAGCGGGGGGCGTTACGAGCAGTACTTC. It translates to CAITDSGGRYEQYF.

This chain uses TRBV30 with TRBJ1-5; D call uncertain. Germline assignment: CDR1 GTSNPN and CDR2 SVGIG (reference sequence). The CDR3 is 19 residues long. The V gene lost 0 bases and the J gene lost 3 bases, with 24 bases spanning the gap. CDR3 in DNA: TGTGCCTGGAGTGTACCATATCGACACGGCCGTTGGGTCAATCAGCCCCAGCATTTT. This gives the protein CAWSVPYRHGRWVNQPQHF.

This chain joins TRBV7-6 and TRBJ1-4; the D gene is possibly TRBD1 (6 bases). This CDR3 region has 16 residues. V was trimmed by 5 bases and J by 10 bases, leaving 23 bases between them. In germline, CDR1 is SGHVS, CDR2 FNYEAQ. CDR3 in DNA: TGTGCCAGCAGCCCAACCGTGGGGGCACAAGGCGGAAAACTGTTTTTT. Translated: CASSPTVGAQGGKLFF. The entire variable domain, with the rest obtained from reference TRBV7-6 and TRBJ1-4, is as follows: GAGVSQSPRYKVTKRGQDVALRCDPISGHVSLYWYRQALGQGPEFLTYFNYEAQQDKSGLPNDRFSAERPEGSISTLTIQRTEQRDSAMYRCASSPTVGAQGGKLFFGSGTQLSVL.

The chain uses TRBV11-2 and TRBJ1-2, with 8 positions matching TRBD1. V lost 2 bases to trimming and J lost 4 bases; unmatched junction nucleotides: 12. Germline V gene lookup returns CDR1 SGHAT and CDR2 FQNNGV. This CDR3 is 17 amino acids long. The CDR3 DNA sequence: TGTGCCAGCAGCTTAAACCTGGACAGGGCTGGTGGCTATGGCTACACCTTC. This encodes CASSLNLDRAGGYGYTF.

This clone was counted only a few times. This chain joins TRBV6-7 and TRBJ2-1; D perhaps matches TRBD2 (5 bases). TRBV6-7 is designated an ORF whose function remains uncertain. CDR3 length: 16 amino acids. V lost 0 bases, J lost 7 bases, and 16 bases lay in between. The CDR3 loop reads CASSYSGRGDGNEQFF. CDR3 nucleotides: TGTGCCAGCAGTTACTCGGGGAGAGGCGATGGGAATGAGCAGTTCTTC.

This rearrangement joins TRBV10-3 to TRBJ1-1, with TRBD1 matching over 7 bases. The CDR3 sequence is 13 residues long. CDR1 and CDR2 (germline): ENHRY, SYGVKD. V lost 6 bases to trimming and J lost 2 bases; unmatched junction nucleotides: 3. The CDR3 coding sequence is TGTGCCATCAGGGGACAGTCAAACACTGAAGCTTTCTTT. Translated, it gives CAIRGQSNTEAFF.

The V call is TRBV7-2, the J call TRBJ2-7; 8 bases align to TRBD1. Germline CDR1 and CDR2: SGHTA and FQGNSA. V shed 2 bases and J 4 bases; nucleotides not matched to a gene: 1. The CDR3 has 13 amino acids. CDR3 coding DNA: TGTGCCAGCAGCTTAACAGGGGGGTACGAGCAGTACTTC. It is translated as CASSLTGGYEQYF.